The clone carrying this T cell receptor beta chain was picked up one time. Its target is not known. Generated by immunoSEQ multiplex PCR, the TCRdb table keeps only in-frame clones and is missing some. The sample carries 50,000 to 60,000 clones, over 75% recorded once. The entry originates in a study of OX40 agonist ivuxolimab in advanced cancers. Background on the study: Patients received ivuxolimab, an agonistic anti-OX40 (CD134) antibody. Study outcomes and limitations: Among the least clonally expanded were partial responders at 0.1-3.0 mg/kg. Normalized T-cell clonal expansion was also low in a subset of nonresponders.

The input for sequencing was CD4+ or CD8+ T cells sorted from blood, taken in a trial of the OX40 agonist ivuxolimab. This sequence was found in an adult with an advanced solid tumor such as melanoma, head and neck, liver or kidney cancer.

The CDR3 coding sequence is TGTGCCAGCAGCTTAAACAGAGCCTACGAGCAGTACTTC. Its translation: CASSLNRAYEQYF. The gene calls are TRBV7-2 and TRBJ2-7; D not certain. V lost 2 bases, J lost 2 bases, and 7 bases lay in between. CDR3 length equals 13 residues. The germline gives CDR1 SGHTA, CDR2 FQGNSA.